These T cell receptor beta chains were read from a single sample in a study of PD-1 blockade in classical Hodgkin lymphoma. TCRdb's table, derived via immunoSEQ multiplex PCR, lists solely in-frame clones and lacks some. The sample lists about 23,000 clones; roughly 90% were seen once. Sequencing was performed on peripheral blood mononuclear cells (PBMCs), taken before the fourth cycle of nivolumab. These receptor sequences come from a human donor with classical Hodgkin lymphoma. Both conserved end residues are part of each CDR3. A D gene is named only where the DNA matches it firmly. Part of the rows lack a size; the others show once, few, many or a class for expanded clones.

D,J,length,size,V,CDR3,DNA
TRBD1,TRBJ2-6,18,.,TRBV5-6,CASSWRGQGQGRANVLTF,TGTGCCAGCAGCTGGCGAGGACAGGGGCAAGGAAGGGCCAACGTCCTGACTTTC
.,TRBJ1-1,13,.,TRBV6-6,CASSLTVNTEAFF,TGTGCCAGCAGCTTAACAGTGAACACTGAAGCTTTCTTT
TRBD1,TRBJ1-2,15,.,TRBV13,CASSLSRTGNYGYTF,TGTGCCAGCAGCTTAAGCCGGACAGGGAACTATGGCTACACCTTC
.,TRBJ2-7,11,.,TRBV2,CASRPSYEQYF,TGTGCCAGCAGACCCTCTTACGAGCAGTACTTC
.,TRBJ1-4,15,.,TRBV6-6,CASSYGYTTNEKLFF,TGTGCCAGCAGTTACGGATACACAACTAATGAAAAACTGTTTTTT
.,TRBJ2-5,14,.,TRBV7-8,CASSQTDRPYPQYF,TGTGCCAGCAGCCAAACGGATCGCCCCTACCCCCAGTACTTC
TRBD2,TRBJ2-3,16,.,TRBV27,CASSLTLAGSTDTQYF,TGTGCCAGCAGTTTGACTCTAGCGGGGAGCACAGATACGCAGTATTTT
TRBD1,TRBJ1-3,14,.,TRBV7-9,CASSSTGEGNTIYF,TGTGCCAGCAGCTCAACAGGGGAAGGAAACACCATATATTTT
.,TRBJ1-5,15,once,TRBV6-5,CASRLTSGSNQPQHF,TGTGCCAGCAGATTGACTTCAGGGAGCAATCAGCCCCAGCATTTT
.,TRBJ2-5,14,.,TRBV6-5,CASSPRGRRETQYF,TGTGCCAGCAGTCCCCGGGGCAGGCGGGAGACCCAGTACTTC
.,TRBJ2-1,16,.,TRBV7-8,CASSLKGNLLRRPPFF,TGTGCCAGCAGCTTAAAAGGTAACCTCCTTAGGAGGCCTCCGTTCTTC
.,TRBJ2-1,13,.,TRBV2,CATYLLKYNEQFF,TGTGCCACCTACCTACTGAAATACAATGAGCAGTTCTTC
TRBD1,TRBJ1-2,18,few,TRBV4-1,CASSQVDLGFDRGLGYTF,TGCGCCAGCAGCCAAGTGGACCTTGGGTTCGACAGGGGTCTCGGCTACACCTTC
TRBD1,TRBJ2-7,15,once,TRBV4-1,CASSQVIQGAYEQYF,TGCGCCAGCAGCCAAGTAATACAGGGGGCGTACGAGCAGTACTTC
.,TRBJ1-4,13,.,TRBV6-1,CASSAQENEKLFF,TGTGCCAGCAGTGCACAGGAAAATGAAAAACTGTTTTTT
TRBD1,TRBJ1-3,22,.,TRBV6-1,CASREPLIRDSGLTYSGNTIYF,TGTGCCAGCAGAGAACCTTTAATCCGGGACAGCGGACTTACCTACTCTGGAAACACCATATATTTT
.,TRBJ1-2,12,.,TRBV19,CASHREDYGYTF,TGTGCCTCACACAGGGAGGACTATGGCTACACCTTC
.,TRBJ1-2,14,.,TRBV27,CASSLYGGGGGYTF,TGTGCCAGCAGTTTATATGGAGGGGGGGGTGGCTACACCTTC
.,TRBJ1-3,15,.,TRBV5-1,CASSLGQSSGNTIYF,TGCGCCAGCAGCTTGGGACAAAGCTCTGGAAACACCATATATTTT
TRBD1,TRBJ1-4,17,.,TRBV18,CASSPRDRSLGGEKLFF,TGTGCCAGCTCACCGCGGGACAGGAGCCTCGGAGGCGAAAAACTGTTTTTT
.,TRBJ1-4,12,.,TRBV2,CASSEGSWWLFF,TGTGCCAGCAGTGAGGGTTCGTGGTGGCTGTTTTTT
TRBD2,TRBJ2-2,16,.,TRBV30,CAWTSGLAGAVGELFF,TGTGCCTGGACCTCAGGACTAGCGGGAGCGGTGGGGGAGCTGTTTTTT
TRBD1,TRBJ1-1,12,.,TRBV18,CASSLPEGAPSF,TGTGCCAGCTCACTACCAGAGGGGGCCCCCTCCTTT
.,TRBJ1-1,15,.,TRBV11-2,CASSFAGTENTEAFF,TGTGCCAGCAGCTTCGCCGGGACGGAGAACACTGAAGCTTTCTTT
.,TRBJ2-3,16,.,TRBV10-3,CAISGGRGNPTDTQYF,TGTGCCATCAGTGGAGGACGGGGGAACCCCACAGATACGCAGTATTTT
TRBD1,TRBJ2-7,13,.,TRBV13,CASSGDSQYEQYF,TGTGCCAGCAGCGGGGACAGTCAATACGAGCAGTACTTC
.,TRBJ1-1,12,.,TRBV19,CASSPRYAEAFF,TGTGCCAGTAGTCCGCGGTACGCTGAAGCTTTCTTT
TRBD1,TRBJ2-7,13,.,TRBV6-5,CASRTGGKYEQYF,TGTGCCAGCCGGACAGGGGGGAAATACGAGCAGTACTTC